This TCR beta chain was recorded in a study of a mutant IDH1 vaccine in newly diagnosed glioma. Points from the study as a whole: Immune responses arising from the vaccine appeared in approximately 92% of patients.

Comments on this clone: Its antigen remains unknown.

Libraries were prepared by immunoSEQ multiplex PCR; TCRdb keeps only in-frame clonotypes and omits some of them. The sample lists about 34,000 clones, 80% to 90% occurring once. V lost 7 bases, J lost 2 bases, and 12 bases lay in between. The germline CDR1 and CDR2 sequences are SGHRS and YFSETQ. CDR3 size: 13 residues. The time point is: week 47, end of study. Vaccinated patients received 300 ug of mutant IDH1 20-mer peptide per dose, with topical imiquimod. This TCR derives from a woman in her 30s with glioma. The chain joins TRBV5-1 to TRBJ2-5; the D gene is possibly TRBD2 (6 bases). The specimen was PBMCs, collected from a glioma patient whose treatment included an IDH1 peptide vaccine. The CDR3 region is CASRGGTQETQYF. CDR3 DNA sequence: TGCGCCAGCCGCGGAGGGACTCAAGAGACCCAGTACTTC.